This TCR beta chain was identified in a study of T cells after yellow fever vaccination. V trimming: 3 bases; J trimming: 4 bases; junction bases outside the gene matches: 1. Germline CDR1 reads SGDLS; CDR2 reads YYNGEE. The CDR3 totals 14 residues. This clonotype was seen a handful of times. Its antigen is not known. Study-level points and caveats: A large majority of primary-vaccination clones showed up again after the booster (under 98% CD4, around 85% CD8).

TCRdb used MiXCR to reprocess the 5' RACE reads, holding one entry per CDR3 protein. Of just under 600,000 distinct CDR3 sequences detected, about 14% appear once; the ten largest clones hold over 12%. This receptor was obtained from a man aged 25-45 years who received the YFV17D yellow fever vaccine. The chain carries TRBV9 and TRBJ2-7, with 13 positions matching TRBD2. The material was PBMCs, obtained on the day of the yellow fever booster vaccination. The CDR3 region has the DNA TGTGCCAGCAGCGCGACTAGCGGGAGGTACGAGCAGTACTTC. Protein product: CASSATSGRYEQYF.